This T cell receptor beta chain was captured in a study of blood T cells in healthy people across ages. Study outcomes and limitations: The unsorted PBMCs prevented any conclusive comparison of naive versus antigen-experienced cells.

This clonotype was counted only a few times. Its antigen is not identified. Next came a second PCR, run for about 6 to 12 cycles, which used a sample-barcoded 5' primer along with a J-beta primer mix. Using its own MiXCR run on the 5' RACE reads, TCRdb lists one record per CDR3 protein. The data contain approximately 800,000 distinct CDR3 sequences, 25% of them singletons. V dropped 5 bases and J dropped 2 bases, with 9 bases sitting between them. Germline V CDR1 and CDR2: SGHTA, FQGNSA. This CDR3 has 13 residues. These same data were also listed under a study on T cells of mothers and their children. That investigation notes: A few healthy Caucasian mothers and their six children were the donors.

This sequence joins TRBV7-2 and TRBJ2-5; weak D call: TRBD2 (5 bases). The clonotype originates from a boy aged 10-17 years in good health. Sequenced sample: blood. Written as DNA, the CDR3 is TGTGCCAGCAGCCCAACTAGGCAAGAGACCCAGTACTTC. It yields the protein CASSPTRQETQYF.